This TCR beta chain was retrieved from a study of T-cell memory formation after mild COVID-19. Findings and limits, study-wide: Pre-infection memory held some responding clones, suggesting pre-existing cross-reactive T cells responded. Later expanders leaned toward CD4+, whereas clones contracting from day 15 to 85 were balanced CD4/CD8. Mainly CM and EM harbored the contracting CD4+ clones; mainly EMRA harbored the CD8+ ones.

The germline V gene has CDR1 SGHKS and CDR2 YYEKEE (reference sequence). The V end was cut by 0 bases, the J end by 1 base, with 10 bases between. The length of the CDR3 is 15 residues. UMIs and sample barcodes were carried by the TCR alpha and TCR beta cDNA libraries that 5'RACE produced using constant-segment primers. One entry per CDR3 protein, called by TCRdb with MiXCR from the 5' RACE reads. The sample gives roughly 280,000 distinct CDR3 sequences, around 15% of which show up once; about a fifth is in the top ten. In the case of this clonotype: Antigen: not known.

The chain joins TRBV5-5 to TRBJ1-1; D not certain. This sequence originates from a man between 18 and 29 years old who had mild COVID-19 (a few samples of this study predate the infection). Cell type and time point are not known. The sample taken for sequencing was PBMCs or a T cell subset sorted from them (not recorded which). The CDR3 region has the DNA TGTGCCAGCAGCTTGGGCCCCACAGAGAACACTGAAGCTTTCTTT. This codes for CASSLGPTENTEAFF.